The 20 T cell receptor beta chains in this list originate from one sample, sequenced in a study of blood T cells in healthy people across ages. Using a J-beta primer mix together with a sample-barcoded 5' primer, a second PCR was run for about 6 to 11 cycles. TCRdb reanalysed the 5' RACE reads using MiXCR and keeps one entry per CDR3 protein. The sample records 450,000 to 700,000 distinct CDR3 sequences, 27% being singletons. Sequencing was carried out using blood. These receptors all come from an older woman in good health.

This clonotype showed up just a few times. This chain links TRBV4-3 with TRBJ2-7, with D possibly TRBD2 on 5 matching bases. Germline CDR1 and CDR2: LGHNA and YSLEER. V lost 0 bases to trimming and J lost 7 bases, with 13 bases between them. The CDR3 has 14 residues. The CDR3 sequence: CASSQEVGPGEQYF. CDR3 nucleotide sequence: TGCGCCAGCAGCCAAGAAGTTGGGCCGGGGGAGCAGTACTTC.

As concerns this clonotype: One junction end disagrees with the germline gene, perhaps due to a read error. This chain links TRBV7-3 with TRBJ2-1; D might be TRBD2 (5 bases). CDR1 and CDR2 from the germline V gene are SGHTA and FQGTGA. This CDR3 contains 13 residues. In DNA form, the CDR3 reads TGCGCCAGCAGCCTACCGGGGTCGAATGAGCAGTTCTTC. Amino acid sequence: CASSLPGSNEQFF. Complete variable domain (other parts from reference TRBV7-3 and TRBJ2-1): GAGVSQTPSNKVTEKGKYVELRCDPISGHTALYWYRQSLGQGPEFLIYFQGTGAADDSGLPNDRFFAVRPEGSVSTLKIQRTERGDSAVYLCASSLPGSNEQFFGPGTRLTVL.

V and J are TRBV28 and TRBJ2-7; no clear D gene. The CDR3 length is 15 residues. The V end lost 5 bases, the J end lost 3 bases, and 17 bases lay between the germline ends. Germline V gene sequence: CDR1 MDHEN, CDR2 SYDVKM. For the CDR3, the DNA is TGTGCCAGCAGTCCCCCTGTTTCGGTATACTACGAGCAGTACTTC. Amino acid sequence: CASSPPVSVYYEQYF. Looking up the rest from reference TRBV28 and TRBJ2-7 gives the full variable domain: DVKVTQSSRYLVKRTGEKVFLECVQDMDHENMFWYRQDPGLGLRLIYFSYDVKMKEKGDIPEGYSVSREKKERFSLILESASTNQTSMYLCASSPPVSVYYEQYFGPGTRLTVT.

This clonotype was found a few times. The chain combines TRBV25-1 with TRBJ1-4; D gene uncertain. CDR1 MGHDK and CDR2 SYGVNS come from the germline V gene. The V and J ends lost 4 bases and 8 bases respectively, with 8 bases between them. This CDR3 is 12 amino acids long. CDR3: CASSAWAEKLFF. As DNA, the CDR3 is TGTGCCAGCAGTGCCTGGGCGGAAAAACTGTTTTTT.

The chain uses TRBV9 and TRBJ1-4; D remains ambiguous. This CDR3 has 14 amino acids. Trimming left V 1 base short and J 8 bases short, with 12 bases between. In germline, CDR1 is SGDLS, CDR2 YYNGEE. The DNA of the CDR3 is TGTGCCAGCAGCGTAAGGGTTTCCGCCGAAAAACTGTTTTTT. As protein: CASSVRVSAEKLFF.

This clonotype has just a few counts. V gene TRBV11-3 combines with J gene TRBJ2-2, with D perhaps matching TRBD1 or TRBD2 (6 bases each). CDR3 length: 15 amino acids. V dropped 5 bases and J dropped 3 bases, with 13 bases sitting between them. Germline V gene sequence: CDR1 SGHNT, CDR2 YENEEA. CDR3 protein: CASSPDGGYTGELFF. As DNA, the CDR3 is TGTGCCAGCAGCCCCGACGGGGGCTACACCGGGGAGCTGTTTTTT.

This chain links TRBV20-1 with TRBJ1-1; no clear D. Between the trimmed V and J ends, which lost 3 bases and 1 base, there was a span of 9 bases. The V gene's germline CDR1 is DFQATT and CDR2 SNEGSKA (reference sequence). The CDR3 extends over 13 amino acids. The CDR3 DNA reads as TGCAGTGCTAGCGGCCAGTCGAACACTGAAGCTTTCTTT. Its translation: CSASGQSNTEAFF.

This chain uses TRBV20-1 with TRBJ1-1; D gene uncertain. Germline assignment: CDR1 DFQATT and CDR2 SNEGSKA (reference sequence). CDR3 length equals 15 residues. The germline V and J ends were trimmed by 2 bases and 1 base, with 14 bases remaining between them. DNA of the CDR3: TGCAGTGCTAGATGGGCCCGGACGGGGAACACTGAAGCTTTCTTT. The encoded protein is CSARWARTGNTEAFF.

A word on this clonotype: Mismatch with germline at one junction end may stem from a read error. The CDR3 reads CASSLSGYTRTDTQYF. The CDR3 coding sequence is TGCGCCAGCAGCCTCTCTGGGTACACCCGCACAGATACGCAGTATTTT. The chain combines TRBV7-6 with TRBJ2-3; the D is unclear. Per germline, CDR1 SGHVS and CDR2 FNYEAQ. This CDR3 region has 16 residues.

CDR3 sequence (DNA): TGCAGTGCTCGGGCGGGACTAGTCCCCGAGCAGTACTTC. This codes for CSARAGLVPEQYF. This rearrangement joins TRBV20-1 to TRBJ2-5; TRBD2 matches at 8 bases. The DNA matches TRBJ2-7 better at its end, which makes the J call doubtful. The germline V gene has CDR1 DFQATT and CDR2 SNEGSKA (reference sequence). The CDR3 has 13 residues.

This clonotype showed up just a few times. The chain is built from TRBV20-1 and TRBJ1-5, with no clear D. V lost 1 base and J 5 bases, leaving 9 bases between the germline ends. CDR3 length: 13 amino acids. The V gene's germline CDR1 is DFQATT and CDR2 SNEGSKA (reference sequence). CDR3 residues: CSARADGDQPQHF. CDR3 nucleotides: TGCAGTGCTAGAGCGGACGGAGATCAGCCCCAGCATTTT.

This clonotype was recorded many times. The chain couples TRBV5-1 to TRBJ2-5; 9 positions agree with TRBD1. The CDR3 totals 14 residues. With V trimmed by 3 bases and J by 4 bases, 4 bases remained unmatched. Per germline, CDR1 SGHRS and CDR2 YFSETQ. In DNA form, the CDR3 reads TGCGCCAGCAGCTGGGGACAGGGTGGAGAGACCCAGTACTTC. Its translation is CASSWGQGGETQYF.

This clonotype was found a few times. V and J are TRBV5-1 and TRBJ2-5; 8 positions agree with TRBD2. Germline loops: CDR1 SGHRS, CDR2 YFSETQ. The length of the CDR3 is 15 residues. Trimming removed 1 base from V and 2 bases from J; junction bases left unmatched: 4. CDR3 loop: CASSLIGGEQETQYF. CDR3 DNA: TGCGCCAGCAGCTTGATCGGGGGGGAACAAGAGACCCAGTACTTC.

The chain combines TRBV19 with TRBJ2-1; D is unresolved. V lost 4 bases to trimming and J lost 4 bases, with 14 bases between them. The CDR3 runs to 15 residues. Germline V gene sequence: CDR1 LNHDA, CDR2 SQIVND (reference sequence). CDR3 nucleotides: TGTGCCAGTAGTAGGTCCCCCGAAGAGTACAATGAGCAGTTCTTC. Translated, it gives CASSRSPEEYNEQFF.

This clonotype was detected once. This sequence joins TRBV7-9 and TRBJ2-4; TRBD2 agrees at 12 bases. The CDR3 contains 20 residues. The V gene end was trimmed by 1 base and the J gene end by 0 bases; junction bases not matched to a gene: 10. Germline values: CDR1 SEHNR, CDR2 FQNEAQ (reference sequence). CDR3 region: CASSLGRTSGGRLAKNIQYF. The CDR3 coding sequence is TGTGCCAGCAGCTTAGGACGTACTAGCGGGGGGAGACTAGCCAAAAACATTCAGTACTTC.

This sequence joins TRBV4-3 and TRBJ2-5; a weak D match, TRBD2 (6 bases). The closer fit of TRBJ2-7 to the DNA end suggests the J call may be wrong. This CDR3 has 16 amino acids. In germline, CDR1 is LGHNA, CDR2 YSLEER. The CDR3 bases are TGCGCCAGCAGCCAAGAATGGGGGGTGGTAGTCGACGAGCAGTACTTC. It translates to CASSQEWGVVVDEQYF.

This clonotype was counted only a few times. V gene TRBV2 combines with J gene TRBJ1-5; maybe TRBD1 (6 bases). V dropped 3 bases and J dropped 6 bases, with 6 bases sitting between them. CDR1 and CDR2 from the germline V gene are SNHLY and FYNNEI. The CDR3 sequence is 12 residues long. Here the CDR3 reads CASSDRGQPQHF. The CDR3 region has the DNA TGTGCCAGCAGTGACAGGGGTCAGCCCCAGCATTTT.

This clonotype was observed a few times. The chain carries TRBV5-6 and TRBJ1-6; possible D gene TRBD1, 5 bases. V was shortened by 5 bases and J by 7 bases, with 16 bases between the two germline ends. There are 15 residues in the CDR3. Germline lookup yields CDR1 SGHDT and CDR2 YYEEEE. CDR3 amino acids: CASSFQGGYNSPLHF. The CDR3, as DNA: TGTGCCAGCAGTTTTCAGGGAGGATACAATTCACCCCTCCACTTT.

This clonotype was seen a few times. V is TRBV5-1 and J is TRBJ1-6; 10 bases are a match to TRBD1. The CDR3 consists of 16 residues. The junction had 8 bases not matched to a gene; V was cut back by 4 bases and J by 7 bases. The germline V gene has CDR1 SGHRS and CDR2 YFSETQ. Here the CDR3 DNA reads TGCGCCAGCAGCATGGGGACAGGGGTTAGAAATTCACCCCTCCACTTT. Translation gives CASSMGTGVRNSPLHF. The complete variable domain, with remaining parts taken from reference TRBV5-1 and TRBJ1-6, reads KAGVTQTPRYLIKTRGQQVTLSCSPISGHRSVSWYQQTPGQGLQFLFEYFSETQRNKGNFPGRFSGRQFSNSRSEMNVSTLELGDSALYLCASSMGTGVRNSPLHFGNGTRLTVT.

The chain recombines TRBV9 with TRBJ1-1, with D unclear. With 4 bases removed from V and 7 bases from J, the gap between germline ends came to 14 bases. In germline, CDR1 is SGDLS, CDR2 YYNGEE. The CDR3 consists of 13 residues. The CDR3 nucleotides read TGTGCCAGCAGCCCCGGGTCGAGCAGTGAAGCTTTCTTT. Residues: CASSPGSSSEAFF.